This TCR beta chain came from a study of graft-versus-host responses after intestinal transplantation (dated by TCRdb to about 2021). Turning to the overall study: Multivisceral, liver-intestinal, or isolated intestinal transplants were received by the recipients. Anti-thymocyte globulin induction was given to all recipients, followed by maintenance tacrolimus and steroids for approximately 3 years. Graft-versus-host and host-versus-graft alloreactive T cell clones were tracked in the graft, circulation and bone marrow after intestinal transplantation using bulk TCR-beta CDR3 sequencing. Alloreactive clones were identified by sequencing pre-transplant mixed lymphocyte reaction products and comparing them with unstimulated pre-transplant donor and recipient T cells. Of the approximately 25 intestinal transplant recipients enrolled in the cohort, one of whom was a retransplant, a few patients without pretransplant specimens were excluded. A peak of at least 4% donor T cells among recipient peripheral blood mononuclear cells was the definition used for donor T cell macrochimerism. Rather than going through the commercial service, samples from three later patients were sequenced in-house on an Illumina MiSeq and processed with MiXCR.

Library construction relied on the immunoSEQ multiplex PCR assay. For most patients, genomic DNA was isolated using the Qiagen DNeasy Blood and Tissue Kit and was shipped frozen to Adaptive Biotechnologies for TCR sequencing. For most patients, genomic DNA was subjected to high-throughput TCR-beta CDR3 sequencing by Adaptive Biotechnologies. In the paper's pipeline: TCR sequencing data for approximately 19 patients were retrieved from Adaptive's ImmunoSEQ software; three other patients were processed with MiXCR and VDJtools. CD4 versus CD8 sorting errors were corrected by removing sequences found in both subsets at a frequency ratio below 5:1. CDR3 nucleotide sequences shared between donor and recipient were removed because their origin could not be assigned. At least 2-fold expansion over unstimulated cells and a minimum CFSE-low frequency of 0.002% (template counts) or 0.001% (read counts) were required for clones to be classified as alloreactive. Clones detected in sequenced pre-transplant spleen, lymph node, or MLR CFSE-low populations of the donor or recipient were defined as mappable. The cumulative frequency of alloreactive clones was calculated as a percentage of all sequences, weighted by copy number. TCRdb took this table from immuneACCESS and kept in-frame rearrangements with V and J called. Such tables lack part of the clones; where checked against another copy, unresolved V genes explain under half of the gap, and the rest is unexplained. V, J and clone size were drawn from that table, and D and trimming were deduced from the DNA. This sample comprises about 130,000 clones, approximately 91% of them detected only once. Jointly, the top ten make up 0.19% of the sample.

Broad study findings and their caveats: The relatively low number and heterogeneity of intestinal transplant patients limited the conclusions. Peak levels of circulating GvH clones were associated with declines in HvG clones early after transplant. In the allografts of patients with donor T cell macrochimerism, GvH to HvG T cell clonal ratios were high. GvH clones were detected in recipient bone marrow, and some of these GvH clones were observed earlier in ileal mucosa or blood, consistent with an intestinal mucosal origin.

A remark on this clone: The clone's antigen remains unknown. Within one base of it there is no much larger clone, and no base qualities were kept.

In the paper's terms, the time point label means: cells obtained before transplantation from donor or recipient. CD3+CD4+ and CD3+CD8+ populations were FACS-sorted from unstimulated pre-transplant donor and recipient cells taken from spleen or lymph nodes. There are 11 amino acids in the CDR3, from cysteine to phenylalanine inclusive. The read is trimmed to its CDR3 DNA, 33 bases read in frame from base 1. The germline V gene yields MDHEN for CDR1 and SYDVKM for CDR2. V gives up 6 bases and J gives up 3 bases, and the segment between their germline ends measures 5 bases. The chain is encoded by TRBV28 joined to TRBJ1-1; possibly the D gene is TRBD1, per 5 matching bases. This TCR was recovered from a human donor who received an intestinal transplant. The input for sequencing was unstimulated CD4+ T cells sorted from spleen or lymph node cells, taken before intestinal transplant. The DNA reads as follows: TGTGCCAGCAGACAGGACACTGAAGCTTTCTTT. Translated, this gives CASRQDTEAFF.